This record looks at one TCR beta chain sequence and its context. The antigen remains unidentified. Surgery without prior neoadjuvant therapy was the treatment of the selected pancreatic ductal adenocarcinoma patients. The data were obtained in a study of T cells in pancreatic ductal adenocarcinoma. Findings and caveats of the study: Compared with tumor, blood showed more total productive templates and around 8-fold more clonotypes. Tumor-versus-blood clonality comparisons may be biased toward lower tumor diversity.

The germline CDR1 and CDR2 sequences are LNHDA and SQIVND (reference sequence). The CDR3 runs to 13 residues. V trimming: 6 bases; J trimming: 5 bases; junction bases outside the gene matches: 4. TCRdb's copy holds only in-frame clones and misses some; the assay was immunoSEQ multiplex PCR. The sample lists over 90,000 clones, 90% to 95% occurring once. Sequenced: PBMCs. This clonotype was sampled from a human donor with pancreatic ductal adenocarcinoma. The rearrangement joins TRBV19 to TRBJ1-5, with 7 positions matching TRBD1. This CDR3 reads CASSVQGYQPQHF. The DNA of the CDR3 is TGTGCCAGTAGCGTACAGGGGTATCAGCCCCAGCATTTT.